The clone carrying this TCR beta chain was detected a few times. These data originate in a study of blood T cells in healthy people across ages. Primers used in a second PCR of roughly 6 to 11 cycles were a sample-barcoded 5' primer and a J-beta primer mix. One entry per CDR3 protein results from TCRdb running MiXCR on the 5' RACE reads. Among 850,000 to 1,300,000 distinct CDR3 sequences listed, around 43% were seen once. Trimming removed 3 bases from V and 0 bases from J; junction bases left unmatched: 10. This CDR3 comprises 18 residues. Germline V CDR1 and CDR2: ENHRY, SYGVKD. The sequencing input was blood. The V call is TRBV10-3, the J call TRBJ2-3; 9 bases match TRBD2. This TCR was recovered from a woman aged 60 to 75 in good health. For the CDR3, the DNA is TGTGCCATCAGTGAAATGCCGGCGACTAGCGGAAGCACAGATACGCAGTATTTT. Encoded protein: CAISEMPATSGSTDTQYF.